This T cell receptor beta chain emerged from a study of spatial heterogeneity in lung cancer (dated by TCRdb to the late 2010s). About the full investigation: Beta-chain transcripts were consistently detected in greater numbers than alpha-chain transcripts, which likely reflected higher beta-chain transcript abundance. At surgery, both alpha and beta chains were TCR-sequenced in roughly 200 tumor regions, over 61 matched nontumor lung samples and 56 PBMC samples. TCR alpha and beta repertoires were quantitatively compared across multiple tumor regions, matched nontumor lung and blood in non-small cell lung cancer. TCR transcript counts in tumor regions correlated strongly with a T cell transcriptional module score from matched bulk RNA-seq. TCR repertoire features were related to nonsynonymous mutation counts determined by whole-exome sequencing of tumor tissue. In the raw uncorrected reads, each unique combination of TCR and UMI appeared on average more than ten times. Study-level results and caveats: Additional single-cell paired TCR alpha and beta sequencing was considered necessary to confirm, at a functional level, the hypothesis that regional TCRs recognize regional mutations. The tumor nonsynonymous mutation count correlated with the number of expanded alpha and beta TCRs within the tumor. TCR-seq coverage of tumor T cells was estimated to be only approximately 7% for alpha chains and about 13% for beta chains. Counts of ubiquitous and regional expanded TCRs were found to correlate with counts of ubiquitous and regional nonsynonymous mutations, respectively.

The time point label corresponds to: sample taken at primary tumor resection. Samples were obtained from roughly 72 patients with early-stage, untreated non-small cell lung cancer from the lung TRACERx cohort. For TCR sequencing, whole RNA was extracted from tumor and nontumor lung tissue, or from cryopreserved PBMC samples, and no cell sorting was done. Only patients with enough RNA available from two or more tumor regions were chosen for TCR sequencing. Before selection, tumor and adjacent nontumor lung specimens were reviewed by a lung pathologist. CDR1 MNHEY and CDR2 SVGEGT are derived from the germline V gene. From cysteine to phenylalanine, the CDR3 is 16 amino acids long. Only CDR3 DNA remains: 48 bases, in frame from the first base. The germline V and J ends show losses of 6 bases and 0 bases respectively, and no gene match explains 10 bases of the junction. Libraries were built with 5' RACE. TCRdb records NextSeq 500 as the sequencer. To allow correction of PCR and sequencing errors, the TCR library protocol tagged every TCR cDNA molecule with a unique molecular identifier. Per the original workflow: Decombinator tools were used for TCR identification, UMI-based error correction and CDR3 extraction. Expanded TCRs were defined as those above a frequency of 2 per 1,000, corresponding to the top 1% of the tumor frequency distribution. Expanded tumor TCRs statistically deemed absent (corrected P<0.05) from at least one tumor region were classed as regional, and all other expanded tumor TCRs were classed as ubiquitous. Renyi diversity was computed with the R vegan package after each repertoire had been subsampled 100 times to 5,000 TCRs. CDR3 similarity networks were built from amino acid triplet string-kernel similarity, with CDR3s being connected when pairwise similarity was above 0.82. TCRdb handled the public reads itself, with Q25 trimming in fastp and clone calling in MiXCR, and kept productive beta chains. A single entry per CDR3 protein holds the most common genes and DNA from its merged rows. Here the V and J calls rest on TCRdb's processing, not on the authors' analysis. The sample yields 16,000 or so distinct CDR3 sequences; 6.5% to 8.5% were counted once. Around 19% of the sample is taken by the ten largest.

This clonotype was seen ten or more times. Its antigen is currently not known. No base-level quality is on record; no much larger clone is a single base apart. The library was prepared for alpha chains; this beta chain is a stray read, so its frequency means little. Rearrangement joined TRBV6-2 or TRBV6-3 to TRBJ1-1; TRBD1 aligns with 7 central bases. Sequenced here: lung tumor tissue, sampled at surgery. The TCR comes from a female donor with early-stage non-small cell lung cancer. The CDR3 region reads CASRLGTADMNTEAFF. The DNA sequence reads TGTGCCAGCAGACTGGGGACAGCAGACATGAACACTGAAGCTTTCTTT.